Listed below are T cell receptor beta chains from one sample, sequenced in a study of Graves' ophthalmopathy and Graves' hyperthyroidism. One entry per CDR3 protein, called by TCRdb with MiXCR from the multiplex PCR reads. The sample consists of a few hundred thousand distinct CDR3 sequences, approximately 18% of them appearing once. The sequencing sample was made of peripheral blood. Source of these receptors: an adult woman with stable Graves' hyperthyroidism. CDR3s leave out the opening cysteine and the closing phenylalanine or tryptophan. Each record gives: V gene, CDR3 protein.

V: TRBV19; CDR3: ASSTPGDLYEQY
V: TRBV6-5; CDR3: ASRGASGQPQH
V: TRBV5-5; CDR3: ASSLLLDTNIQY
V: TRBV10-3; CDR3: AISVDKTQY
V: TRBV12-3/TRBV12-4; CDR3: ASSFGTPHEQY
V: TRBV12-3/TRBV12-4; CDR3: ASKRVLSETQY
V: TRBV11-2; CDR3: ASSLDGTGTGAGNTIY
V: TRBV28; CDR3: ASSLTHQETQY
V: TRBV28; CDR3: ASSLSGSIEQY
V: TRBV9; CDR3: ASSATGASGNTIY
V: TRBV12-3/TRBV12-4; CDR3: ASSSGRSGYT
V: TRBV12-3/TRBV12-4; CDR3: ASLSGVRNQPQH
V: TRBV19; CDR3: ATEGRNYGYT
V: TRBV12-3/TRBV12-4; CDR3: ASSWGTAGTGELF
V: TRBV28; CDR3: ASSQPLGGSRRQDGELF
V: TRBV5-1; CDR3: ASSLGQSIDEQY
V: TRBV12-3/TRBV12-4; CDR3: ASSLTGQGNTEAF
V: TRBV12-3/TRBV12-4; CDR3: ASSSLPGELC
V: TRBV7-2; CDR3: ASSLAELAGVGEQY
V: TRBV6-1; CDR3: ASSPTGQASQETQY
V: TRBV9; CDR3: ASSPPPGTDNYYEQY
V: TRBV15; CDR3: ATSIRGGGETQY
V: TRBV19; CDR3: ASSIGLGQKKNSGANVLT
V: TRBV28; CDR3: ASRPTGVGWDEQF
V: TRBV7-8; CDR3: ASSSGWHHEQY
V: TRBV10-3; CDR3: AISDLRTGGNTEAF
V: TRBV10-1; CDR3: ASSGQGAPSNQPQH
V: TRBV4-1; CDR3: ASSQDGGYQPQH
V: TRBV30; CDR3: ASGPRAGVAGELF
V: TRBV28; CDR3: ASSLSDRFNYGYT
V: TRBV30; CDR3: AWSGGYSDTQPQH
V: TRBV6-5; CDR3: ASSYSSAGGTYEQY
V: TRBV20-1; CDR3: SARDAGGGRETQY
V: TRBV12-3/TRBV12-4; CDR3: ASSPYREDQPQH
V: TRBV28; CDR3: ASSDRDSNIQY
V: TRBV29-1; CDR3: SGTGVQRGTQY
V: TRBV28; CDR3: ASSLDSNQPQH
V: TRBV28; CDR3: ASSFDVLGPLH
V: TRBV6-5; CDR3: ASMGAYEQY
V: TRBV12-3/TRBV12-4; CDR3: ASSFSKETQY
V: TRBV19; CDR3: ATRQSFDSTGANVLT
V: TRBV5-8; CDR3: ASSGLAGIDTQY
V: TRBV4-1; CDR3: ASSLPVVNTEAF
V: TRBV7-9; CDR3: ASSLAKPGQGDSPLH
V: TRBV27; CDR3: ASSLSTSPYNEQF
V: TRBV2; CDR3: ASSEQGAIANTEAF
V: TRBV5-6; CDR3: ASSLGPTASNQPQH
V: TRBV7-8; CDR3: ASRQTGPETQY
V: TRBV18; CDR3: ASSLAGGKDYEQY
V: TRBV30; CDR3: AWSSDRSGAF
V: TRBV20-1; CDR3: SASNGQKGTGELF
V: TRBV2; CDR3: ASRPGQGKVSGELF
V: TRBV20-1; CDR3: SARSIDRGRTGELC
V: TRBV11-2; CDR3: ASSLGGDTDTQY
V: TRBV11-2; CDR3: ASSFYDGYEQY
V: TRBV6-6; CDR3: ASRFSGRDYEQY
V: TRBV28; CDR3: ASRTRDGQREAF